This T cell receptor beta chain emerged from a study of Tregs in tolerant kidney transplant recipients. General study results and limits: Few patients were studied, so findings need validation in larger groups.

Concerning this clone itself: The antigen is unknown.

CDR3 size: 16 residues. Germline values: CDR1 SGDLS, CDR2 YYNGEE. V lost 5 bases to trimming and J lost 0 bases; unmatched junction nucleotides: 9. Method: immunoSEQ multiplex PCR; TCRdb's copy keeps in-frame clones and lacks some. Among tens of thousands of clones listed, under 95% were seen once. The sequence derives from a human donor who received a combined kidney and bone marrow transplant. The starting material was Tregs from blood, obtained before the transplant. J is TRBJ2-3 and V is TRBV9; TRBD2 agrees at 7 bases. CDR3 sequence (DNA): TGTGCCAGCAGTCCCCGAGCGGGGTCTAGCACAGATACGCAGTATTTT. It specifies CASSPRAGSSTDTQYF.